These 15 T cell receptor beta chains were sequenced from one sample in a study of beta chain features in type 1 diabetes. The study, taken as a whole, reports: Type 1 diabetes patients had moderately but significantly shorter TCRB CDR3s in all four CD4+ subsets.

These receptors are not linked to any known antigen. All of the isolated RNA was reverse transcribed, so expressed TCRB transcripts were sequenced. Only in-frame clones appear in the TCRdb table, and some are missing; sequencing was by immunoSEQ multiplex PCR. The sample lists nearly 700,000 clones; around 15% were seen once. The sample taken for sequencing was naive CD4+ T cells from blood. All receptors derive from a man younger than 30 with type 1 diabetes.

V usage is TRBV19 and J usage is TRBJ2-1, with D possibly TRBD1 on 6 matching bases. V lost 9 bases and J 0 bases, leaving 15 bases between the germline ends. This CDR3 has 15 residues. Germline V gene lookup returns CDR1 LNHDA and CDR2 SQIVND (reference sequence). The CDR3 sequence: CASLDQGGSYNEQFF. CDR3 nucleotide sequence: TGTGCCAGCCTCGACCAAGGGGGCTCCTACAATGAGCAGTTCTTC. Supplemented by reference TRBV19 and TRBJ2-1, the full variable domain reads DGGITQSPKYLFRKEGQNVTLSCEQNLNHDAMYWYRQDPGQGLRLIYYSQIVNDFQKGDIAEGYSVSREKKESFPLTVTSAQKNPTAFYLCASLDQGGSYNEQFFGPGTRLTVL.

Only a few counts were recorded for this clone. The chain links TRBV7-8 to TRBJ2-3, with D possibly TRBD2 on 5 matching bases. From germline, CDR1 is SGHVS and CDR2 FQNEAQ. The CDR3 sequence is 13 residues long. Trimming removed 1 base at V and 5 bases at J, with 7 bases between. The CDR3 here is CASSLEGRDTQYF. The CDR3 coding sequence is TGTGCCAGCAGCTTAGAAGGGAGAGATACGCAGTATTTT.

This clone has more than one count but fewer than ten. The genes are TRBV12-5 and TRBJ1-4, with 8 bases identical to TRBD1. CDR1 and CDR2 (germline): LGHNT, FRNRAP. Trimming cost V 6 bases and J 3 bases; bases outside gene matches: 3. The CDR3 contains 14 residues. The CDR3 bases are TGTGCTAGTGGGAAGACAGGGGCTAATGAAAAACTGTTTTTT. Amino acid sequence: CASGKTGANEKLFF.

This clone appeared a few times. The genes are TRBV7-9 and TRBJ1-4; a possible D gene is TRBD1 (5 bases). Germline CDR1 is SEHNR and CDR2 is FQNEAQ (reference sequence). Trimming removed 5 bases at V and 8 bases at J, with 18 bases between. This CDR3 is 15 amino acids long. CDR3: CASSPRGVGDEKLFF. The CDR3 nucleotides are TGTGCCAGCAGCCCCCGTGGAGTGGGGGACGAAAAACTGTTTTTT.

This clone was detected only a few times. The V and J genes are TRBV5-1 and TRBJ2-5; TRBD2 matches at 7 bases. This CDR3 has 16 residues. Germline values: CDR1 SGHRS, CDR2 YFSETQ. V gave up 0 bases and J gave up 1 base; unmatched junction bases: 6. Written as DNA, the CDR3 is TGCGCCAGCAGCTTGGCGGGGGGTTACCCCCAAGAGACCCAGTACTTC. It translates to CASSLAGGYPQETQYF.

This clone showed up just a few times. The identical CDR3 is also encoded by other nucleotide sequences in the sample. This chain joins TRBV18 and TRBJ2-5, with 7 bases that match TRBD1. Germline V gives CDR1 KGHSH, CDR2 LQKENI. The CDR3 is 13 residues long. J was trimmed by 3 bases and V by 3 bases; bases with no gene match: 1. DNA for the CDR3: TGTGCCAGCTCACCGGGGACAGAAGAGACCCAGTACTTC. It codes for CASSPGTEETQYF.

This clone has just a few counts. The chain has TRBV19 and TRBJ1-1; TRBD1 might be the D (5 bases). V lost 8 bases and J lost 1, with 11 bases in between. This CDR3 region has 13 residues. The V gene's germline CDR1 is LNHDA and CDR2 SQIVND (reference sequence). This CDR3 is CASLGTANTEAFF. The CDR3 DNA follows: TGTGCCAGTCTCGGGACGGCGAACACTGAAGCTTTCTTT.

This sequence joins TRBV28 and TRBJ1-4, with 7 positions matching TRBD1. The germline gives CDR1 MDHEN, CDR2 SYDVKM. The CDR3 loop spans 12 amino acids. The junction had 3 bases not matched to a gene; V was cut back by 11 bases and J by 3 bases. DNA of the CDR3: TGTGCCTTTGGGACAGCTAATGAAAAACTGTTTTTT. This translates into CAFGTANEKLFF.

V and J are TRBV11-2 and TRBJ1-2; 7 nucleotides agree with TRBD1. V trimming: 5 bases; J trimming: 2 bases; junction bases outside the gene matches: 8. CDR1 and CDR2 from the germline V gene are SGHAT and FQNNGV. This CDR3 is built from 15 residues. The CDR3 loop reads CASSQTLTGNYGYTF. As DNA, the CDR3 is TGTGCCAGCAGCCAGACCCTGACAGGGAACTATGGCTACACCTTC. The entire variable domain, with the rest obtained from reference TRBV11-2 and TRBJ1-2, is as follows: EAGVAQSPRYKIIEKRQSVAFWCNPISGHATLYWYQQILGQGPKLLIQFQNNGVVDDSQLPKDRFSAERLKGVDSTLKIQPAKLEDSAVYLCASSQTLTGNYGYTFGSGTRLTVV.

On this clone: The same CDR3 can be traced to other DNA sequences in this sample. The rearrangement joins TRBV29-1 to TRBJ1-1, with D uncertain. V dropped 6 bases and J dropped 0 bases, with 11 bases sitting between them. This CDR3 contains 13 residues. CDR1 is SQVTM and CDR2 is ANQGSEA in the germline V gene. The CDR3 here is CSVRGRLNTEAFF. CDR3 sequence (DNA): TGCAGCGTACGCGGACGGTTGAACACTGAAGCTTTCTTT.

This rearrangement joins TRBV5-1 to TRBJ2-4; the D call may be TRBD1 or TRBD2 (5 bases each). Deletions cut 4 bases from V and 0 bases from J, with 14 bases between. This CDR3 region has 16 residues. Germline V gives CDR1 SGHRS, CDR2 YFSETQ. The CDR3 DNA reads TGCGCCAGCAGCGTCCAATCCGGGACAGCCAAAAACATTCAGTACTTC. Residues: CASSVQSGTAKNIQYF.

The chain combines TRBV10-2 with TRBJ2-7; D remains ambiguous. The CDR3 sequence is 13 residues long. The V gene lost 3 bases and the J gene lost 0 bases, with 6 bases spanning the gap. Germline assignment: CDR1 WSHSY and CDR2 SAAADI. The chain's CDR3 is CASSDPASYEQYF. The CDR3 region has the DNA TGCGCCAGCAGTGACCCGGCCTCCTACGAGCAGTACTTC.

This clone was picked up a small number of times. This chain connects TRBV6-1 to TRBJ2-5, with D perhaps being TRBD1 or TRBD2 (5 bases each). V lost 4 bases and J lost 5, with 11 bases in between. Germline CDR1 is MNHNS and CDR2 is SASEGT. The CDR3 contains 13 residues. As DNA, the CDR3 is TGTGCCAGCAGTGGACGGGACCGGGAGACCCAGTACTTC. Protein product: CASSGRDRETQYF.

The rearrangement uses TRBV30 and TRBJ1-1; 7 bases agree with TRBD1. The CDR3 covers 12 residues. Germline V gene data show CDR1 as GTSNPN and CDR2 as SVGIG (reference sequence). Germline trimming cut 8 bases from V and 0 bases from J; bases unmatched to any gene: 3. CDR3 amino acids: CAGDRVNTEAFF. CDR3 sequence (DNA): TGTGCCGGAGACAGGGTGAACACTGAAGCTTTCTTT.

This clone has only a few counts. The genes are TRBV10-3 and TRBJ2-7; D unresolved. The length of the CDR3 is 12 residues. Deletions cut 3 bases from V and 1 base from J, with 4 bases between. The germline V gene has CDR1 ENHRY and CDR2 SYGVKD. The CDR3 DNA is TGTGCCATCAGTGACAGTTCCTACGAGCAGTACTTC. It translates to CAISDSSYEQYF.